A selection of T cell receptor beta chains follows, all from one sample in a study of cytomegalovirus exposure and HLA in healthy donors. Using immunoSEQ multiplex PCR, the repertoire was profiled, and TCRdb retains in-frame clones only, with some absent. Altogether roughly 200,000 clones are present, roughly 85% being singletons, with the ten largest covering less than 2.5%. Sequenced: PBMCs. The source is a woman between 50 and 59 years old in good health and CMV-seronegative. Each CDR3 is given with its conserved first and last residue. The D gene is left open where the match is weak. Clone size appears in some rows only: once, few, many, or a class for an expanded clone.

TGTGCCAGCAGTTCCCCGGGTAGCAATCAGCCCCAGCATTTT,CASSSPGSNQPQHF,TRBV27,-,TRBJ1-5,-,14
TGCGCCAGCAGACCCGACAGCTCAAGCCTTTCCTACGAGCAGTACTTC,CASRPDSSSLSYEQYF,TRBV4-1,-,TRBJ2-7,-,16
TGTGCCAGCAGCAAAACGGGAGTACTGGGGAATGAGCAGTTCTTC,CASSKTGVLGNEQFF,TRBV6-1,-,TRBJ2-1,few,15
TGTGCCAGCTCACCCAATACGGGGAACACTGAAGCTTTCTTT,CASSPNTGNTEAFF,TRBV18,-,TRBJ1-1,-,14
TGTGCCAGCAGTGATGCGAGGTCCGCCGGAGAGACCCAGTACTTC,CASSDARSAGETQYF,TRBV25-1,-,TRBJ2-5,-,15
TGTGCCAGCAGTCGACAGGGCCCCTACGAGCAGTACTTC,CASSRQGPYEQYF,TRBV6-5,TRBD1,TRBJ2-7,-,13
TGTGCCAGCAGCTTAGATCAGGGACTCCAGCAGTTCTTC,CASSLDQGLQQFF,TRBV11-2,-,TRBJ2-1,-,13
TGTGCCAGCAGCCCACAGGGAGAGAACACTGAAGCTTTCTTT,CASSPQGENTEAFF,TRBV7-3,-,TRBJ1-1,-,14
TGTGCCAGTAGTATGGCCAGGGGGGCCACAGATACGCAGTATTTT,CASSMARGATDTQYF,TRBV19,-,TRBJ2-3,-,15
TGTGCCAGCAGCACCTGGACAGATCTGACGCAGTATTTT,CASSTWTDLTQYF,TRBV7-2,-,TRBJ2-3,-,13
TGTGCCAGCAGTGATCCGGGACAGGGTTATCAGCCCCAGCATTTT,CASSDPGQGYQPQHF,TRBV6-1,TRBD1,TRBJ1-5,once,15
TGTGCCTGGAGTGGTTCTAGCGGGAGTAGGGCCGGGGAGCTGTTTTTT,CAWSGSSGSRAGELFF,TRBV30,TRBD2,TRBJ2-2,-,16
TGCGCCAGCAGCTTTAGCGGGAGGGGAGAGACCCAGTACTTC,CASSFSGRGETQYF,TRBV5-1,TRBD2,TRBJ2-5,-,14
TGCAGCGTGCGGGATGGAAACACCATATATTTT,CSVRDGNTIYF,TRBV29-1,-,TRBJ1-3,-,11
TGTGCCAGCTCACCACTTGCAGGGTCGAGCTATGGCTACACCTTC,CASSPLAGSSYGYTF,TRBV18,-,TRBJ1-2,once,15
TGTGCCAGCAGTTTGGCAGGGCCTACCTCCTACGAGCAGTACTTC,CASSLAGPTSYEQYF,TRBV28,-,TRBJ2-7,-,15
TGTGCCAGCATGGGGGGAGGGCCGAATGAGCAGTTCTTC,CASMGGGPNEQFF,TRBV28,TRBD2,TRBJ2-1,-,13
TGTGCCAGCAGTGAAGCTGGACAGGGGGTTAGCGGGGAGCTGTTTTTT,CASSEAGQGVSGELFF,TRBV2,TRBD1,TRBJ2-2,-,16
TGCGCCAGCTTTCCAGGGGAGGGGAACTACGAGCAGTACTTC,CASFPGEGNYEQYF,TRBV5-1,-,TRBJ2-7,few,14
TGTGCCACAGGGGATCGTTCCTACGAGCAGTACTTC,CATGDRSYEQYF,TRBV19,-,TRBJ2-7,-,12
TGTGCCAGCAGCTACCCGGGGGAGCAGTACTTC,CASSYPGEQYF,TRBV28,-,TRBJ2-7,-,11
TGTGCCAGCAGCTTAGTCCCCTTAGCGGGAGGAACCTACAATGAGCAGTTCTTC,CASSLVPLAGGTYNEQFF,TRBV7-2,TRBD2,TRBJ2-1,-,18
TGTGCCAGCAGTTCTCGGGGGGCAAGCACTGAAGCTTTCTTT,CASSSRGASTEAFF,TRBV6-6,-,TRBJ1-1,-,14
TGCGCCAGCAGCATTACAGGGGGTAACATTCAGTACTTC,CASSITGGNIQYF,TRBV5-1,TRBD1,TRBJ2-4,-,13
TGTGCCAGCATGAGGATAAACACTGAAGCTTTCTTT,CASMRINTEAFF,TRBV2,-,TRBJ1-1,-,12
TGTGCCAGCAGCCGACAGGGAGAATCGAGCAATGAGCAGTTCTTC,CASSRQGESSNEQFF,TRBV11-2,TRBD1,TRBJ2-1,-,15
TGTGCCAGCAGCACCCAGGGATTGGGAGAAAAACTGTTTTTT,CASSTQGLGEKLFF,TRBV9,-,TRBJ1-4,-,14
TGCGCCAGCAGCCAAGAATGGACAGTCTACGAGCAGTACTTC,CASSQEWTVYEQYF,TRBV4-3,-,TRBJ2-7,-,14
TGCGCCAGCAGCCAAGATGAGGACATAGACAATGAGCAGTTCTTC,CASSQDEDIDNEQFF,TRBV4-3,-,TRBJ2-1,-,15
TGTGCCAGCTCAGTCTCAGGGGTAGCGGGAACCTACGAGCAGTACTTC,CASSVSGVAGTYEQYF,TRBV18,TRBD2,TRBJ2-7,-,16
TGTGCCACCCAAACGGGAGAGACAACCATATATTTT,CATQTGETTIYF,TRBV28,-,TRBJ1-3,-,12
TGCGCCAGCAGCTTGGTAAAGGGAGGCCCGGTTGACACCGGGGAGCTGTTTTTT,CASSLVKGGPVDTGELFF,TRBV5-1,-,TRBJ2-2,-,18
TGTGCCAGCAGCTCCATAGGGACTAGCGGCACAGATACGCAGTATTTT,CASSSIGTSGTDTQYF,TRBV7-9,TRBD2,TRBJ2-3,-,16
TGCGCCAGCAGCCACCTCCCAAGGGGGCTATCGAACACCGGGGAGCTGTTTTTT,CASSHLPRGLSNTGELFF,TRBV4-1,TRBD1,TRBJ2-2,-,18
TGTGCCAGCAGTAGACAGGGGGGTCGTCACTACGAGCAGTACTTC,CASSRQGGRHYEQYF,TRBV6-6,TRBD1,TRBJ2-7,-,15
TGTGCCTGCCCAGGCGACCAAACAGATACGCAGTATTTT,CACPGDQTDTQYF,TRBV5-4,-,TRBJ2-3,few,13
TGTGCCAGCAGTGACAGGGGGCTGGAAGATACGCAGTATTTT,CASSDRGLEDTQYF,TRBV25-1,TRBD1,TRBJ2-3,-,14
TGCGCCAGCAGCTTGTATGGGGGGAGCACAGATACGCAGTATTTT,CASSLYGGSTDTQYF,TRBV5-1,-,TRBJ2-3,once,15
TGTGCCAGCAGCACTCGGACAGGGAGGGGCGAGCAGTACTTC,CASSTRTGRGEQYF,TRBV11-2,-,TRBJ2-7,-,14
TGTGCCAGCAGTTATGGGGGGACTGCTAGAAACACCATATATTTT,CASSYGGTARNTIYF,TRBV28,-,TRBJ1-3,-,15
TGTGCCAGCAGACAACCGGGACAGGGGAGCAATCAGCCCCAGCATTTT,CASRQPGQGSNQPQHF,TRBV28,TRBD1,TRBJ1-5,few,16
TGTGCCAGCAGTAGCCAGGGGGATCGGGCCCAGCATTTT,CASSSQGDRAQHF,TRBV6-5,TRBD1,TRBJ1-5,-,13
TGTGCCAGCTCACCATTTTCCCGACAGATCACCGGGGAGCTGTTTTTT,CASSPFSRQITGELFF,TRBV18,-,TRBJ2-2,-,16
TGTGCCAGCGCCTCCGGGAGCCCCGGAAACACCATATATTTT,CASASGSPGNTIYF,TRBV28,-,TRBJ1-3,-,14
TGTGCCAGCAGCGTAGACAGGGGGCGAGGGGAGACCCAGTACTTC,CASSVDRGRGETQYF,TRBV9,TRBD1,TRBJ2-5,once,15
TGTGCCAGCAGCGCGGGAGGAACCTACAATGAGCAGTTCTTC,CASSAGGTYNEQFF,TRBV6-5,TRBD2,TRBJ2-1,-,14
TGTGCCAGCAGTGAAGGAATCGCGAACCCTAACTATGGCTACACCTTC,CASSEGIANPNYGYTF,TRBV6-1,-,TRBJ1-2,-,16